Presented here are 2 T cell receptor beta chains from one specimen sequenced in a study of technical replicates of blood from a handful of donors. Sequencing used immunoSEQ multiplex PCR; TCRdb keeps in-frame clones, though not all of them. The sample shows around 76,000 clones, less than 99% of them seen only once. The specimen sequenced was T cells isolated from PBMCs. The receptors originated from a human donor in good health.

The chain joins TRBV6-5 to TRBJ2-2; TRBD2 matches at 7 bases. Looked up from germline, CDR1 is MNHEY and CDR2 is SVGAGI. Losses at the gene ends were 6 bases for V and 0 bases for J; bases not matched to a gene: 1. This CDR3 is 14 amino acids long. Written as DNA, the CDR3 is TGTGCCAGCAGCGGGAGGACGAACACCGGGGAGCTGTTTTTT. Translating gives CASSGRTNTGELFF.

This chain uses TRBV7-8 with TRBJ1-1; 8 bases fit TRBD1. V was clipped by 5 bases and J by 4 bases; unmatched bases: 6. This CDR3 is 14 amino acids long. The germline gives CDR1 SGHVS, CDR2 FQNEAQ. The DNA of the CDR3 is TGTGCCAGCAGCGCGACAGGGGTGGGCACTGAAGCTTTCTTT. Translation gives CASSATGVGTEAFF.